This passage covers 3 T cell receptor beta chains from one sample sequenced in a study of T cells in Graves' hyperthyroidism and ophthalmopathy. There were TCR beta CDR3 regions amplified from RNA transcripts. A set of HTBI primers served as the primers for a first-round RT-PCR of the TCR CDR3. One entry per CDR3 protein results from TCRdb running MiXCR on the multiplex PCR reads. Of 370,000 or so distinct CDR3 sequences detected, about 13% appear once; the ten largest clones hold roughly 20%. Sequencing was done on a sample of blood. The receptors were sampled from a man aged 25-40 years with Graves' hyperthyroidism that later progressed to Graves' ophthalmopathy.

The V call is TRBV28, the J call TRBJ2-1, with D possibly matching TRBD2 (5 bases). V lost 5 bases to trimming and J lost 9 bases, with 8 bases between them. This CDR3 contains 11 residues. CDR1 is MDHEN and CDR2 is SYDVKM in the germline V gene. CDR3 nucleotides: TGTGCCAGCAGTCAGCGGCGTGAGCAGTTCTTC. Translation gives CASSQRREQFF.

This clonotype was counted between two and nine times. This chain uses TRBV20-1 with TRBJ2-5; 13 nucleotides line up with TRBD2. After removal of 1 base from V and 1 base from J, the junction contained 3 bases not matched to a gene. The CDR3 has 16 amino acids. Germline CDR1 is DFQATT and CDR2 is SNEGSKA (reference sequence). CDR3 amino acids: CSARGGTSGTQETQYF. The DNA for the CDR3 is TGCAGTGCTAGAGGGGGGACTAGCGGGACCCAAGAGACCCAGTACTTC.

V and J are TRBV5-6 and TRBJ2-3, with D unresolved. The germline gives CDR1 SGHDT, CDR2 YYEEEE. The CDR3 has 14 residues. Trimming removed 0 bases at V and 2 bases at J, with 7 bases between. The CDR3 loop is CASSLGRPTDTQYF. DNA of the CDR3: TGTGCCAGCAGCTTGGGGCGGCCCACAGATACGCAGTATTTT.